The entry below describes one T cell receptor beta chain. The antigen is undetermined. Primers included in the PCR were 60 Vbeta and 13 Jbeta primers. Repertoires were generated with immunoSEQ multiplex PCR, while TCRdb's copy carries only in-frame clones and drops some. The sample has about 180,000 clones; about 69% are singletons. The sample originates from a study of cytomegalovirus exposure and HLA in healthy donors. Study context: In an earlier analysis, almost 120 million unique TCR beta sequences were found from some 180 million T cells.

V was pared by 2 bases and J by 3 bases, with 5 bases of the junction left unmatched. The CDR3 spans 15 residues. Germline assignment: CDR1 SGHKS and CDR2 YYEKEE (reference sequence). Study-wide findings and caveats: Sequencing depth across donors, presence/absence analyses assumed, was roughly uniform. An observed cluster of highly shared sequence variants was recorded as a likely sequencing artifact. In an earlier analysis, productive rearrangement rates for most beta V segments clustered near 87% or 30%.

The gene calls are TRBV5-5 and TRBJ2-1; 7 bases line up with TRBD2. Sequencing used PBMCs. This TCR was recovered from a male donor in good health and CMV-seronegative. The CDR3 loop reads CASSFLAGSYNEQFF. Written as DNA, the CDR3 is TGTGCCAGCAGCTTTTTAGCGGGCAGCTACAATGAGCAGTTCTTC. Full variable domain (outside the CDR3, taken from reference TRBV5-5 and TRBJ2-1): DAGVTQSPTHLIKTRGQQVTLRCSPISGHKSVSWYQQVLGQGPQFIFQYYEKEERGRGNFPDRFSARQFPNYSSELNVNALLLGDSALYLCASSFLAGSYNEQFFGPGTRLTVL.